A selection of T cell receptor beta chains follows, all from one sample in a study of regulatory T cells in long-lasting Graves disease. MiXCR, run by TCRdb on the multiplex PCR reads, gives a single entry per CDR3 protein. In the table there are over 350,000 distinct CDR3 sequences, approximately 16% of which are singletons. Separately, the same data were catalogued under a study of T cells in Graves' hyperthyroidism and ophthalmopathy.

This specimen consisted of peripheral blood mononuclear cells (PBMCs), obtained at new diagnosis, from a patient treated with antithyroid drugs. The receptors here all came from a woman aged 35 to 49 with Graves disease. The CDR3 runs from the conserved cysteine through the conserved F or W. D genes are given only for firm matches. Not every row has a clone size; where given, it reads once, few, many or a size class.

v_gene	j_gene	abundance	d_gene	CDR3aa	CDR3nt
TRBV28	TRBJ2-1	many	-	CASSPGWVGRPDNEQFF	TGTGCCAGCAGTCCCGGCTGGGTGGGAAGGCCGGACAATGAGCAGTTCTTC
TRBV7-2	TRBJ2-7	-	-	CASSLATTIITRIRRRPPYEQYF	TGTGCCAGCAGCTTAGCCACCACCATTATCACTAGAATAAGACGGAGACCCCCCTACGAGCAGTACTTC
TRBV6-5	TRBJ1-5	few	-	CASSYSRTGYQPQHF	TGTGCCAGCAGTTACTCGAGAACAGGGTATCAGCCCCAGCATTTT
TRBV7-6	TRBJ2-3	many	-	CASSLEEQGKGTDTQYF	TGTGCCAGCAGCTTAGAGGAGCAAGGGAAGGGCACAGATACGCAGTATTTT
TRBV18	TRBJ1-1	-	-	CASSPPGVMVSEAFF	TGTGCCAGCTCACCACCGGGTGTTATGGTTTCTGAAGCTTTCTTT
TRBV20-1	TRBJ1-2	-	TRBD1	CSARRQGNYGYTF	TGCAGTGCTAGGCGACAGGGAAACTATGGCTACACCTTC
TRBV2	TRBJ1-5	many	-	CASLPAQNQPQHF	TGTGCCAGCCTACCGGCACAGAATCAGCCCCAGCATTTT
TRBV10-3	TRBJ2-1	many	TRBD1	CAISGQGNEQFF	TGTGCCATCAGCGGACAGGGCAATGAGCAGTTCTTC
TRBV7-9	TRBJ2-3	many	TRBD1	CASSLLDRGWTDTQYF	TGTGCCAGCAGCTTACTAGACAGGGGTTGGACAGATACGCAGTATTTT
TRBV25-1	TRBJ2-1	-	-	CASSVMDNEQFF	TGTGCCAGCAGTGTTATGGACAATGAGCAGTTCTTC
TRBV11-3	TRBJ2-1	many	TRBD1	CASSYRGNEQFF	TGTGCCAGCAGTTACAGGGGGAATGAGCAGTTCTTC
TRBV6-1	TRBJ1-2	many	-	CASSDSFYGYTF	TGTGCCAGTTCCGACAGCTTCTATGGCTACACCTTC
TRBV28	TRBJ1-6	many	-	CASSFPGEGSPLHF	TGTGCCAGCTCCTTTCCCGGGGAAGGTTCACCCCTCCACTTT
TRBV19	TRBJ2-1	many	-	CASSRSGPKVNEQFF	TGTGCCAGTAGTAGGTCCGGGCCGAAGGTAAATGAGCAGTTCTTC
TRBV28	TRBJ1-4	-	TRBD1	CASSFLEGQHNEKLFF	TGTGCCAGCAGTTTTCTAGAGGGACAGCACAATGAAAAACTGTTTTTT
TRBV12-3/TRBV12-4	TRBJ2-7	-	TRBD2	CASSSGRDVSYEQYF	TGTGCCAGCAGCTCGGGGAGGGACGTGTCCTACGAGCAGTACTTC
TRBV29-1	TRBJ2-2	-	-	CSVDSGRTGELFF	TGCAGCGTTGACTCAGGGAGAACCGGGGAGCTGTTTTTT
TRBV12-3/TRBV12-4	TRBJ1-2	-	-	CASSIGGGYGYTF	TGTGCCAGCAGCATAGGAGGGGGGTATGGCTACACCTTC
TRBV10-3	TRBJ2-1	few	TRBD2	CAIRETSGPYNEQFF	TGTGCCATCAGAGAGACTAGCGGACCCTACAATGAGCAGTTCTTC
TRBV28	TRBJ2-2	many	-	CASSPRWVVSNTGELFF	TGTGCCAGCAGTCCTAGGTGGGTTGTCTCGAACACCGGGGAGCTGTTTTTT
TRBV19	TRBJ2-7	few	-	CASSIGPISYEQYF	TGTGCCAGTAGTATAGGCCCGATCTCCTACGAGCAGTACTTC
TRBV11-3	TRBJ2-5	many	-	CASSQGPRDQYF	TGTGCCAGCAGCCAGGGCCCCCGTGACCAGTACTTC